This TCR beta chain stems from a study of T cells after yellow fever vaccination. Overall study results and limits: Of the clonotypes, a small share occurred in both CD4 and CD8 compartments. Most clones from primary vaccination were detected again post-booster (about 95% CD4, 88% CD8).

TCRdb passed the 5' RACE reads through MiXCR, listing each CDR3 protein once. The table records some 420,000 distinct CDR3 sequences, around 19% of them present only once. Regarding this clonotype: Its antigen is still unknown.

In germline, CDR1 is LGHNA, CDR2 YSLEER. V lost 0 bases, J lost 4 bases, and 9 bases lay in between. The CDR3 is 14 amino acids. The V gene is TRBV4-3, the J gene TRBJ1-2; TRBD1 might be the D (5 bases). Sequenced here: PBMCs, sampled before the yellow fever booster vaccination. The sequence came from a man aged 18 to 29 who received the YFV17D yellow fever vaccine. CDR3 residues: CASSQEQASYGYTF. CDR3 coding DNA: TGCGCCAGCAGCCAAGAACAGGCCAGCTATGGCTACACCTTC.